These 10 T cell receptor beta chains originate from one sample sequenced in a study of blood T cell repertoires in COVID-19. TCRdb keeps only in-frame clones here, not all; method: immunoSEQ multiplex PCR. This table holds about 130,000 clones, about 79% found once. Sequenced: peripheral blood. Source of these receptors: a man aged 40-55 years with active or convalescent COVID-19.

The chain recombines TRBV7-2 with TRBJ1-1; tentative D call: TRBD1 (6 bases). CDR1 is SGHTA and CDR2 is FQGNSA in the germline V gene. V lost 3 bases and J 6 bases, leaving 11 bases between the germline ends. The CDR3 runs 13 residues. CDR3 in DNA: TGTGCCAGCAGCTTGATCCAGGGGCCTGAAGCTTTCTTT. Translated: CASSLIQGPEAFF.

This clone is a singleton in its sample. This CDR3 reads CASSPQDRGETQYF. CDR3 DNA: TGTGCCAGCAGCCCCCAGGACAGGGGAGAGACCCAGTACTTC. The gene calls are TRBV7-2 and TRBJ2-5; TRBD1 matches 9 bases. Germline V gives CDR1 SGHTA, CDR2 FQGNSA. This CDR3 is built from 14 residues. The V and J ends lost 5 bases and 4 bases, in that order; junction bases with no gene match: 5.

The chain employs TRBV18 and TRBJ1-5; D uncertain. V lost 5 bases to trimming and J lost 8 bases, with 16 bases between them. From germline, CDR1 is KGHSH and CDR2 LQKENI. This CDR3 has 14 residues. The CDR3, as DNA: TGTGCCAGCTCAGATAACTTTGGCGAGGAGCCCCAGCATTTT. Encoded protein: CASSDNFGEEPQHF.

The CDR3 spells CASSGLQGAQETQYF. The DNA for the CDR3 is TGTGCCAGCAGCGGGTTACAGGGGGCCCAGGAGACCCAGTACTTC. The J gene is TRBJ2-5, the V gene TRBV5-4; 9 bases map to TRBD1. CDR1 is SGHNT, CDR2 YYREEE, per germline (reference sequence). V was clipped by 4 bases and J by 5 bases; unmatched bases: 9. The CDR3 has 15 residues.

The chain links TRBV19 to TRBJ1-4; 7 positions agree with TRBD1. CDR3 length: 15 residues. J gave up 6 bases and V 5 bases, and 9 bases lay outside the gene matches. In germline, CDR1 is LNHDA, CDR2 SQIVND (reference sequence). CDR3 residues: CASSPDRDIHEKLFF. DNA of the CDR3: TGTGCCAGTAGTCCCGACAGGGATATTCATGAAAAACTGTTTTTT.

The rearrangement joins TRBV10-2 to TRBJ1-2, with TRBD1 matching 8 bases. This CDR3 is 11 amino acids long. Trimming at V came to 11 bases and at J to 6 bases, leaving 5 bases not matched to a gene. Germline V lookup: CDR1 WSHSY, CDR2 SAAADI. The CDR3 DNA reads TGCGCCGGAGGGACAGGCGATGGCTACACCTTC. Translation: CAGGTGDGYTF.

The genes are TRBV7-2 and TRBJ2-2, with D tentatively TRBD1 (6 bases). CDR3 size: 15 residues. Germline CDR1 reads SGHTA; CDR2 reads FQGNSA. Trimming took off 5 bases at V and 2 bases at J, with 12 bases between the two ends. CDR3 coding DNA: TGTGCCAGCAGCCGGGACAATCCAAACACCGGGGAGCTGTTTTTT. This translates into CASSRDNPNTGELFF.

This clone has only a few counts. The chain is built from TRBV6-5 and TRBJ2-1; perhaps TRBD2 as D (5 bases). The CDR3 consists of 15 residues. Germline assignment: CDR1 MNHEY and CDR2 SVGAGI. V was shortened by 5 bases and J by 0 bases, with 11 bases between the two germline ends. The CDR3 reads CASSTGLFSYNEQFF. The CDR3 coding sequence is TGTGCCAGCAGTACTGGACTGTTCTCCTACAATGAGCAGTTCTTC.

J is TRBJ1-4 and V is TRBV4-1; D is unclear. CDR1 is MGHRA and CDR2 is YSYEKL in the germline V gene. The germline V and J ends were trimmed by 3 bases and 8 bases, with 10 bases remaining between them. This CDR3 region has 13 residues. The CDR3 region is CASSHPTNEKLFF. DNA for the CDR3: TGCGCCAGCAGCCACCCCACAAACGAAAAACTGTTTTTT.

This clone was seen only a few times. The rearrangement uses TRBV19 and TRBJ1-2; no reliable D call. The V end lost 1 base, the J end lost 1 base, and 7 bases lay between the germline ends. From germline, CDR1 is LNHDA and CDR2 SQIVND (reference sequence). This CDR3 has 14 residues. CDR3 sequence: CASSIGQNNYGYTF. The CDR3 DNA is TGTGCCAGTAGTATAGGTCAGAATAACTATGGCTACACCTTC.